This T cell receptor (beta chain) is drawn from a study of T cell responses to AZD1222 COVID-19 vaccine. Study findings and constraints: Recipients of AZD1222 seropositive at baseline numbered only 6 or 7. A rise in Spike-specific TCR breadth and depth followed two AZD1222 doses.

Note on this clone: Its target is unknown.

Trimming shortened V by 1 base and J by 6 bases, and 16 bases separated the two germline ends. This CDR3 has 16 amino acids. Germline CDR1 and CDR2: SGHVS and FQNEAQ. Sequencing was performed with immunoSEQ multiplex PCR; in TCRdb, only in-frame clones are kept and a portion is missing. The data show around 79,000 clones, with about 85% seen just once and about 1.6% held by the top ten. This clonotype was obtained from an adult in good health. The chain carries TRBV7-8 and TRBJ2-4; the D gene is possibly TRBD1 (6 bases). The starting material was peripheral blood, obtained on day 0 of AZD1222 vaccination. Here the CDR3 reads CASSLVSGARGNIQYF. As DNA, the CDR3 is TGTGCCAGCAGCTTAGTTTCAGGGGCCAGGGGAAACATTCAGTACTTC. Full variable domain (missing parts from reference TRBV7-8 and TRBJ2-4): GAGVSQSPRYKVAKRGQDVALRCDPISGHVSLFWYQQALGQGPEFLTYFQNEAQLDKSGLPSDRFFAERPEGSVSTLKIQRTQQEDSAVYLCASSLVSGARGNIQYFGAGTRLSVL.